These 29 T cell receptor beta chains share one sample of origin, sequenced in a study of siplizumab effects on memory and regulatory T cells. The protocol was immunoSEQ multiplex PCR, while the TCRdb copy is restricted to in-frame clones and leaves out a portion. Of roughly 25,000 clones in the sample, approximately 80% are singletons; the top ten hold around 25%. The sequencing input was memory CD4+ T cells sorted from blood. The source of these receptors is a human donor in good health.

This chain connects TRBV5-1 to TRBJ2-7, with TRBD2 matching over 9 bases. Germline V lookup: CDR1 SGHRS, CDR2 YFSETQ. The V gene end was trimmed by 4 bases and the J gene end by 4 bases; junction bases not matched to a gene: 9. This CDR3 comprises 15 residues. This CDR3 reads CASSPGNSGRYEQYF. The DNA of the CDR3 is TGCGCCAGCAGCCCCGGTAATAGCGGGAGATACGAGCAGTACTTC.

The rearrangement joins TRBV7-2 to TRBJ2-2, with D perhaps TRBD1 (5 bases). CDR3 length: 18 residues. CDR1 and CDR2 (germline): SGHTA, FQGNSA. V was clipped by 0 bases and J by 6 bases, with 20 bases between them. The CDR3 is CASSLAALRVGPPGELFF. DNA of the CDR3: TGTGCCAGCAGCTTAGCTGCTCTTAGAGTGGGGCCCCCCGGGGAGCTGTTTTTT.

This clone was found once. The chain links TRBV12-5 to TRBJ2-5; D unclear. Germline V CDR1 and CDR2: LGHNT, FRNRAP. Trimming removed 6 bases at V and 2 bases at J, with 4 bases between. This CDR3 has 11 amino acids. The CDR3 region is CASGIQETQYF. The DNA for the CDR3 is TGTGCTAGTGGAATACAAGAGACCCAGTACTTC.

The gene calls are TRBV10-2 and TRBJ1-3; no definite D call. The CDR3 sequence is 13 residues long. Trimming removed 6 bases from V and 4 bases from J, with 10 bases in between. Germline V gene data show CDR1 as WSHSY and CDR2 as SAAADI. The CDR3 sequence: CASRDLMGNTIYF. The CDR3 nucleotides are TGCGCCAGCAGGGACCTGATGGGAAACACCATATATTTT.

V and J are TRBV19 and TRBJ2-1, with D tentatively TRBD2 (6 bases). CDR3 size: 16 residues. Trimming took off 2 bases at V and 4 bases at J, with 15 bases between the two ends. Germline V CDR1 and CDR2: LNHDA, SQIVND (reference sequence). The CDR3 region has the DNA TGTGCCAGTAGTATACACCCGACTAGGGGTTACAATGAGCAGTTCTTC. Amino acids: CASSIHPTRGYNEQFF.

The gene calls are TRBV5-4 and TRBJ1-1; a possible D gene is TRBD1 (5 bases). CDR1 SGHNT and CDR2 YYREEE come from the germline V gene (reference sequence). This CDR3 region has 15 residues. V lost 3 bases and J 0 bases, leaving 12 bases between the germline ends. The CDR3 spells CASSSKGPMNTEAFF. The CDR3 nucleotides read TGTGCCAGCAGCTCCAAGGGGCCGATGAACACTGAAGCTTTCTTT.

V is TRBV6-1 and J is TRBJ1-5; 8 nucleotides match TRBD1. CDR3 length: 14 residues. V shed 6 bases, J shed 6 bases, and the junction held 7 bases outside the gene matches. Germline values: CDR1 MNHNS, CDR2 SASEGT. The CDR3 nucleotides read TGTGCCAGCAGAGGCAGGGGGCATTCTCAGCCCCAGCATTTT. This gives the protein CASRGRGHSQPQHF.

This clone was seen only once. The chain joins TRBV14 to TRBJ2-7; 10 bases map to TRBD2. The trim removed 2 bases at V and 5 bases at J, leaving 3 bases unmatched. CDR3 length: 14 residues. The V gene's germline CDR1 is SGHDN and CDR2 FVKESK. The CDR3 DNA reads as TGTGCCAGCAGCCAATCTAGCGGGAGTAACGAGCAGTACTTC. Amino acid sequence: CASSQSSGSNEQYF.

This chain joins TRBV19 and TRBJ2-5; 9 nucleotides agree with TRBD1. V shed 4 bases, J shed 1 base, and the junction held 4 bases outside the gene matches. The CDR3 totals 15 residues. Germline CDR1 and CDR2: LNHDA and SQIVND (reference sequence). The CDR3: CASSTRDRAQETQYF. Written as DNA, the CDR3 is TGTGCCAGTAGTACCCGGGACAGGGCCCAAGAGACCCAGTACTTC.

CDR3 protein: CASSRGTSGRREQFF. In DNA, the CDR3 is TGTGCCAGCAGTCGCGGGACTAGCGGGAGGAGGGAGCAGTTCTTC. The V and J genes are TRBV7-9 and TRBJ2-1; 15 nucleotides match TRBD2. The germline gives CDR1 SEHNR, CDR2 FQNEAQ (reference sequence). V gave up 6 bases and J gave up 10 bases; unmatched junction bases: 7. CDR3 length: 15 residues.

The rearrangement joins TRBV5-1 to TRBJ1-2; D is undetermined. The CDR3 covers 12 residues. Germline V lookup: CDR1 SGHRS, CDR2 YFSETQ. Trimming cost V 2 bases and J 4 bases, with 6 bases left between them. The CDR3 is CASSLEVYGYTF. CDR3 sequence (DNA): TGCGCCAGCAGCTTAGAAGTCTATGGCTACACCTTC.

This chain connects TRBV27 to TRBJ2-3, with a weak D call TRBD2 (6 bases). Trimming removed 2 bases at V and 2 bases at J, with 14 bases between. The CDR3 consists of 16 residues. Germline V gene lookup returns CDR1 MNHEY and CDR2 SMNVEV (reference sequence). CDR3 sequence (DNA): TGTGCCAGCAGTTTAACCACTAGCCGATACACAGATACGCAGTATTTT. Encoded protein: CASSLTTSRYTDTQYF.

This clone was seen once. The genes are TRBV19 and TRBJ2-7; TRBD2 matches 9 bases. Losses at the gene ends were 5 bases for V and 4 bases for J; bases not matched to a gene: 6. The germline V gene has CDR1 LNHDA and CDR2 SQIVND (reference sequence). CDR3 length: 14 residues. Written as DNA, the CDR3 is TGTGCCAGTAGTCTTAGCGGGAGAAGTTACGAGCAGTACTTC. This codes for CASSLSGRSYEQYF.

The rearrangement joins TRBV6-4 to TRBJ1-5; 7 bases are shared with TRBD1. Losses at the gene ends were 5 bases for V and 0 bases for J; bases not matched to a gene: 4. Germline V gives CDR1 MRHNA, CDR2 SNTAGT. The length of the CDR3 is 15 residues. The CDR3 reads CASSYRDSSNQPQHF. In DNA, the CDR3 is TGTGCCAGCAGTTACCGGGACAGTAGCAATCAGCCCCAGCATTTT.

V and J are TRBV4-1 and TRBJ2-5; TRBD2 matches at 10 bases. Trimming at V came to 2 bases and at J to 3 bases, leaving 9 bases not matched to a gene. The CDR3 sequence is 17 residues long. CDR1 MGHRA and CDR2 YSYEKL come from the germline V gene. The CDR3 loop is CASSQTVASGSKETQYF. Written as DNA, the CDR3 is TGCGCCAGCAGCCAAACAGTAGCTAGCGGGAGTAAAGAGACCCAGTACTTC.

The V call is TRBV27, the J call TRBJ2-3; 7 bases line up with TRBD2. CDR3 length equals 14 residues. Germline V gene data show CDR1 as MNHEY and CDR2 as SMNVEV (reference sequence). V gave up 6 bases and J gave up 10 bases; unmatched junction bases: 13. The CDR3 loop reads CASRRTAGPSAQYF. CDR3 in DNA: TGTGCCAGCAGGCGTACAGCGGGACCGTCGGCGCAGTATTTT.

This clone came up a few times. The V gene is TRBV5-1, the J gene TRBJ1-2; D gene unclear. CDR1 is SGHRS, CDR2 YFSETQ, per germline. V was pared by 4 bases and J by 4 bases, with 14 bases between. The length of the CDR3 is 14 residues. The CDR3 DNA follows: TGCGCCAGCAGCCCTGATGGCCGCGGCTATGGCTACACCTTC. Its translation is CASSPDGRGYGYTF.

The chain couples TRBV7-8 to TRBJ2-3; possible D gene TRBD2, 5 bases. Germline values: CDR1 SGHVS, CDR2 FQNEAQ. V was shortened by 3 bases and J by 5 bases, with 9 bases between the two germline ends. CDR3 length equals 13 residues. CDR3 nucleotide sequence: TGTGCCAGCAGCTTCGGAGGCGTAGATACGCAGTATTTT. Translated, it gives CASSFGGVDTQYF.

This clone was seen once. The rearrangement uses TRBV19 and TRBJ2-5; the D call may be TRBD1 or TRBD2 (5 bases each). This CDR3 spans 12 amino acids. Looked up from germline, CDR1 is LNHDA and CDR2 is SQIVND (reference sequence). Trimming took off 5 bases at V and 2 bases at J, with 6 bases between the two ends. Written as DNA, the CDR3 is TGTGCCAGTAGTGAGGGGCAAGAGACCCAGTACTTC. Translating gives CASSEGQETQYF.

CDR3 DNA sequence: TGTGCCAGCAGTGCTCGGGACTACGAGCAGTACTTC. Its translation: CASSARDYEQYF. V usage is TRBV6-5 and J usage is TRBJ2-7; weak D call: TRBD2 (5 bases). Germline lookup yields CDR1 MNHEY and CDR2 SVGAGI. Trimming pared 5 bases from V and 3 bases from J, leaving 8 bases between. The CDR3 has 12 amino acids.

The rearrangement joins TRBV4-1 to TRBJ1-2; D remains unclear. Trimming took off 1 base at V and 2 bases at J, with 5 bases between the two ends. CDR3 size: 13 residues. Germline assignment: CDR1 MGHRA and CDR2 YSYEKL. The CDR3 bases are TGCGCCAGCAGCCAAGGGCTGAACTATGGCTACACCTTC. Translated, it gives CASSQGLNYGYTF.

The chain joins TRBV7-9 to TRBJ1-5; D is undetermined. Trimming cost V 4 bases and J 1 base, with 14 bases left between them. Germline-derived CDR1 and CDR2 are SEHNR and FQNEAQ (reference sequence). The CDR3 totals 16 residues. CDR3 residues: CASSSGRTGSNQPQHF. CDR3 in DNA: TGTGCCAGCAGCTCCGGGAGGACTGGGAGCAATCAGCCCCAGCATTTT. The full variable domain, completed using reference TRBV7-9 and TRBJ1-5, is DTGVSQNPRHKITKRGQNVTFRCDPISEHNRLYWYRQTLGQGPEFLTYFQNEAQLEKSRLLSDRFSAERPKGSFSTLEIQRTEQGDSAMYLCASSSGRTGSNQPQHFGDGTRLSIL.

This chain joins TRBV20-1 and TRBJ2-7; D call uncertain. The CDR3 consists of 10 residues. V gave up 6 bases and J gave up 5 bases, with 8 bases separating them. Germline V gives CDR1 DFQATT, CDR2 SNEGSKA (reference sequence). The CDR3 loop is CSAGIDEQYF. As DNA, the CDR3 is TGCAGTGCAGGGATCGACGAGCAGTACTTC.

V gene TRBV5-1 combines with J gene TRBJ2-1, with 7 bases identical to TRBD2. Trimming took 0 bases from V and 6 from J; bases not matched to a gene: 6. Germline V lookup: CDR1 SGHRS, CDR2 YFSETQ. The CDR3 extends over 15 amino acids. The CDR3 DNA sequence: TGCGCCAGCAGCTTGGATGGACTAGTTGCCAATGAGCAGTTCTTC. This gives the protein CASSLDGLVANEQFF.

The chain employs TRBV6-5 and TRBJ2-7; D could derive from TRBD1 or TRBD2 (5 bases each). The CDR3 covers 13 residues. The germline V and J ends were trimmed by 6 bases and 4 bases, with 13 bases remaining between them. Germline CDR1 MNHEY, CDR2 SVGAGI. The CDR3 region is CASSSGAEYEQYF. The DNA for the CDR3 is TGTGCCAGCAGCTCCGGGGCCGAATACGAGCAGTACTTC.

In its sample, this clone was seen a few times. V and J are TRBV18 and TRBJ2-1; the D is unclear. CDR3 length: 13 amino acids. Trimming took 3 bases from V and 8 from J, leaving 11 bases between them. Germline lookup yields CDR1 KGHSH and CDR2 LQKENI. The CDR3 DNA reads TGTGCCAGCTCACCGGACCTTTGGGATGAGCAGTTCTTC. It yields the protein CASSPDLWDEQFF.

The DNA for the CDR3 is TGTGCCAGCAGTTTATCCTACTCCTCCTACGAGCAGTACTTC. Its protein is CASSLSYSSYEQYF. The J gene is TRBJ2-7, the V gene TRBV27, with no clear D. CDR1 and CDR2 (germline): MNHEY, SMNVEV (reference sequence). V was pared by 0 bases and J by 0 bases, with 6 bases between. The CDR3 contains 14 residues.

This clone has just one count. In DNA, the CDR3 is TGTGCCAGCTCACGATATCTCGCAGGAAACACCATATATTTT. Protein sequence: CASSRYLAGNTIYF. The gene calls are TRBV18 and TRBJ1-3; D gene uncertain. Trimming shortened V by 4 bases and J by 4 bases, and 11 bases separated the two germline ends. The CDR3 sequence is 14 residues long. Germline V gene data show CDR1 as KGHSH and CDR2 as LQKENI.

This chain connects TRBV7-9 to TRBJ1-1; 8 nucleotides match TRBD1. V lost 1 base to trimming and J lost 0 bases; unmatched junction nucleotides: 13. This CDR3 has 19 residues. Germline loops: CDR1 SEHNR, CDR2 FQNEAQ (reference sequence). DNA of the CDR3: TGTGCCAGCAGCTTAGATTTCCGGGGCAGGGGGCGAGTGAACACTGAAGCTTTCTTT. The encoded protein is CASSLDFRGRGRVNTEAFF.